The 16 T cell receptor beta chains presented below share a single source sample, sequenced in a study of T cell changes during pregnancy in multiple sclerosis (dated by TCRdb to the late 2010s). Library preparation used the immunoSEQ multiplex PCR assay. Held by TCRdb, this immuneACCESS table contains in-frame sequences only and omits some clones. Under half of the omission traces to an unresolved V gene where checked; the cause of the rest is unknown. The sample yields 50,000 to 65,000 clones; 91% were counted once. The ten largest clones add up to approximately 0.8% of the sample. The specimen was CD4+ T cells from peripheral blood mononuclear cells, collected in the first trimester of pregnancy. The receptors derive from a female donor with multiple sclerosis, enrolled in a pregnancy study.

The chain joins TRBV18 to TRBJ1-5; D is perhaps TRBD1 (5 bases). V was clipped by 5 bases and J by 0 bases, with 8 bases between them. The length of the CDR3 is 14 residues. Germline V gives CDR1 KGHSH, CDR2 LQKENI. CDR3 in DNA: TGTGCCAGCTCAGCAGGGATTAGCAATCAGCCCCAGCATTTT. Encoded protein: CASSAGISNQPQHF.

In regard to this clone: This CDR3 is also generated by other DNA sequences in the sample. This sequence joins TRBV6-5 and TRBJ1-1, with D perhaps matching TRBD1 (6 bases). Trimming left V 6 bases short and J 1 base short, with 9 bases between. The CDR3 is made up of 13 amino acids. The germline gives CDR1 MNHEY, CDR2 SVGAGI. CDR3 nucleotides: TGTGCCAGCAGCCCGACAGGGAACACTGAAGCTTTCTTT. Its protein is CASSPTGNTEAFF.

The chain links TRBV19 to TRBJ1-2; the match to TRBD1 covers 7 bases. This CDR3 is built from 14 residues. Germline lookup yields CDR1 LNHDA and CDR2 SQIVND (reference sequence). V lost 11 bases, J lost 7 bases, and 16 bases stayed unmatched. CDR3 residues: CAVGDTGAIRGYTF. Here the CDR3 DNA reads TGTGCCGTTGGGGATACAGGGGCCATTCGTGGCTACACCTTC.

The chain carries TRBV4-3 and TRBJ2-3, with D possibly being TRBD2 (5 bases). CDR1 and CDR2 (germline): LGHNA, YSLEER. V was cut by 1 base and J by 2 bases, with 13 bases left in between. CDR3 size: 16 residues. CDR3 in amino acids: CASSQGAAAITDTQYF. Written as DNA, the CDR3 is TGCGCCAGCAGCCAAGGGGCAGCGGCGATCACAGATACGCAGTATTTT.

CDR3 region: CASSQAGTGGQETQYF. In DNA, the CDR3 is TGTGCCAGCAGCCAAGCCGGGACAGGGGGCCAAGAGACCCAGTACTTC. The V call is TRBV4-2, the J call TRBJ2-5; 11 bases line up with TRBD1. CDR3 size: 16 residues. V lost 1 base to trimming and J lost 1 base; unmatched junction nucleotides: 2. CDR1 LGHNA and CDR2 YNFKEQ come from the germline V gene.

The chain couples TRBV7-7 to TRBJ1-5; tentative D call: TRBD1 (5 bases). Germline V gene sequence: CDR1 SSHAT, CDR2 FNYEAQ (reference sequence). Trimming stripped 2 bases from V and 10 bases from J, with 12 bases between. The CDR3 spans 13 residues. The CDR3 DNA sequence: TGTGCCAGCAGCTTAAGGCTGGGGGGTCCCCAGCATTTT. Amino acid sequence: CASSLRLGGPQHF.

The V gene is TRBV7-2, the J gene TRBJ1-5; no clear D. Trimming pared 8 bases from V and 3 bases from J, leaving 8 bases between. The length of the CDR3 is 12 residues. Germline values: CDR1 SGHTA, CDR2 FQGNSA. CDR3 sequence reads: CASGPVNQPQHF. In DNA form, the CDR3 reads TGTGCCAGCGGGCCGGTCAATCAGCCCCAGCATTTT.

The V and J genes are TRBV15 and TRBJ1-4; TRBD1 might be the D (5 bases). Deletions cut 0 bases from V and 8 bases from J, with 16 bases between. CDR1 is LNHNV and CDR2 is YYDKDF in the germline V gene (reference sequence). There are 16 residues in the CDR3. The CDR3 reads CATSREGARVGEKLFF. CDR3 nucleotide sequence: TGTGCCACCAGCAGAGAGGGCGCCAGGGTTGGGGAAAAACTGTTTTTT.

CDR3 coding DNA: TGTGCCAGCAGCATGACAGGGGGCGGTTCACCCCTCCACTTT. Translated, it gives CASSMTGGGSPLHF. This chain connects TRBV11-1 to TRBJ1-6; 10 bases agree with TRBD1. The CDR3 is 14 residues long. Germline V CDR1 and CDR2: SGHAT, FQDESV (reference sequence). The trim removed 5 bases at V and 9 bases at J, leaving 4 bases unmatched.

The chain links TRBV7-3 to TRBJ2-5; D may be TRBD1 (5 bases). V lost 4 bases and J 2 bases, leaving 8 bases between the germline ends. Per germline, CDR1 SGHTA and CDR2 FQGTGA. The CDR3 consists of 13 residues. CDR3: CASSWTPQETQYF. The CDR3, as DNA: TGTGCCAGCAGCTGGACACCTCAAGAGACCCAGTACTTC.

The gene calls are TRBV15 and TRBJ1-1, with 7 bases lining up with TRBD1. V lost 1 base and J lost 6; bases outside the gene matches: 5. Germline V gene data show CDR1 as LNHNV and CDR2 as YYDKDF (reference sequence). The CDR3 length is 14 residues. This CDR3 is CATSRGQGSSEAFF. The CDR3 DNA reads TGTGCCACCAGCAGAGGACAGGGTAGCTCTGAAGCTTTCTTT. Drawing the rest from reference TRBV15 and TRBJ1-1, the complete variable domain is DAMVIQNPRYQVTQFGKPVTLSCSQTLNHNVMYWYQQKSSQAPKLLFHYYDKDFNNEADTPDNFQSRRPNTSFCFLDIRSPGLGDTAMYLCATSRGQGSSEAFFGQGTRLTVV.

V is TRBV4-1 and J is TRBJ1-2, with D hard to call. CDR1 is MGHRA, CDR2 YSYEKL, per germline. The CDR3 runs 17 residues. Trimming pared 0 bases from V and 2 bases from J, leaving 16 bases between. CDR3 residues: CASSQDGEGGGNYGYTF. DNA for the CDR3: TGCGCCAGCAGCCAAGATGGGGAGGGAGGAGGAAACTATGGCTACACCTTC.

The rearrangement links TRBV5-6 to TRBJ1-6; D is undetermined. This CDR3 has 15 amino acids. The germline V gene has CDR1 SGHDT and CDR2 YYEEEE. V lost 0 bases and J 7 bases, leaving 11 bases between the germline ends. The CDR3 reads CASSLAGVRNSPLHF. The CDR3 nucleotides read TGTGCCAGCAGCTTGGCGGGTGTAAGGAATTCACCCCTCCACTTT. Full variable domain (outside the CDR3, taken from reference TRBV5-6 and TRBJ1-6): DAGVTQSPTHLIKTRGQQVTLRCSPKSGHDTVSWYQQALGQGPQFIFQYYEEEERQRGNFPDRFSGHQFPNYSSELNVNALLLGDSALYLCASSLAGVRNSPLHFGNGTRLTVT.

The DNA of the CDR3 is TGTGCCAGCAAGCAGGGGCCCTACTCTGGAAACACCATATATTTT. Encoded protein: CASKQGPYSGNTIYF. The V gene is TRBV2, the J gene TRBJ1-3, with D tentatively TRBD1 (6 bases). The CDR3 loop spans 15 amino acids. Deletions cut 7 bases from V and 0 bases from J, with 13 bases between. Per germline, CDR1 SNHLY and CDR2 FYNNEI.

The rearrangement joins TRBV7-6 to TRBJ2-5; D gene ambiguous. CDR1 is SGHVS, CDR2 FNYEAQ, per germline. This CDR3 is built from 14 residues. V gave up 5 bases and J gave up 7 bases, with 17 bases separating them. CDR3 loop: CASSHSDSLWTQYF. The CDR3 DNA follows: TGTGCCAGCAGCCACTCAGACTCGTTATGGACCCAGTACTTC.

The chain employs TRBV29-1 and TRBJ2-3; a possible D gene is TRBD2 (6 bases). Trimming took off 4 bases at V and 1 base at J, with 6 bases between the two ends. The germline gives CDR1 SQVTM, CDR2 ANQGSEA. This CDR3 has 12 residues. This CDR3 is CSVGGGTDTQYF. The CDR3 region has the DNA TGCAGCGTTGGGGGGGGCACAGATACGCAGTATTTT.